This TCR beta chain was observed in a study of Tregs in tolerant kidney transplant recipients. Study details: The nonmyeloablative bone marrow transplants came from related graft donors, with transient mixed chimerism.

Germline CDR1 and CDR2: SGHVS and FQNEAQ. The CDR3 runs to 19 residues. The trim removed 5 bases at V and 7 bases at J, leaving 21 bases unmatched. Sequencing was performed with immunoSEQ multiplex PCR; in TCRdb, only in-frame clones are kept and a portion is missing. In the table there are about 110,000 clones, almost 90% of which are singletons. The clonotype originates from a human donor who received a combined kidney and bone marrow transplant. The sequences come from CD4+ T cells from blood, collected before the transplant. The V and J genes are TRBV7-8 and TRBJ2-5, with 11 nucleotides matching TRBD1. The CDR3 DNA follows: TGTGCCAGCAGCCGGACAGGGGGCGCCAGCTGGGGGGAGTGGGGGACCCAGTACTTC. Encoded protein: CASSRTGGASWGEWGTQYF.